A single T cell receptor (beta chain) is shown here with its context. What it binds is unknown. Clones were sequenced by immunoSEQ multiplex PCR, and TCRdb holds only the in-frame ones, with some missing. Of about 25,000 clones listed, 92% are singletons. Germline V CDR1 and CDR2: SNHLY, FYNNEI. Deletions cut 5 bases from V and 5 bases from J, with 6 bases between. This CDR3 comprises 11 residues. This sample stems from a study of T cells in localized non-small cell lung cancer. Study-wide findings and caveats: Appearing in adjacent lung were a median roughly 57 of the top 100 tumor clones.

Sequencing was performed on peripheral blood, taken before any cancer treatment. This clonotype originated in a man aged 40 to 70 with stage III squamous cell lung carcinoma. The chain carries TRBV2 and TRBJ1-2; D not resolved. Here the CDR3 reads CASSPEYGYTF. The CDR3 DNA is TGTGCCAGCAGTCCAGAGTATGGCTACACCTTC.